This paragraph covers one T cell receptor beta chain sequence. Its antigen is as yet unknown. In the same sample, other DNA sequences code for this CDR3. The sample belongs to a study of cytomegalovirus exposure and HLA in healthy donors. General study results and limits: A later examination showed that TCR association rates differed by HLA locus, with DRB1 most and HLA-C fewest.

13 Jbeta primers and 60 Vbeta primers were used for the PCR. Measured with immunoSEQ multiplex PCR; TCRdb has only the in-frame clones, and not every one. The sample lists roughly 150,000 clones; approximately 81% were seen once. The CDR3 consists of 12 residues. Per germline, CDR1 SGHTA and CDR2 FQGNSA. Between the trimmed V and J ends, which lost 5 bases and 2 bases, there was a span of 7 bases. The sequenced sample was PBMCs. This chain joins TRBV7-2 and TRBJ2-7, with D unclear. The clonotype was recovered from a boy between 2 and 15 years old in good health and CMV-seronegative. CDR3 sequence reads: CASSPGAYEQYF. The DNA for the CDR3 is TGTGCCAGCAGCCCCGGAGCCTACGAGCAGTACTTC.